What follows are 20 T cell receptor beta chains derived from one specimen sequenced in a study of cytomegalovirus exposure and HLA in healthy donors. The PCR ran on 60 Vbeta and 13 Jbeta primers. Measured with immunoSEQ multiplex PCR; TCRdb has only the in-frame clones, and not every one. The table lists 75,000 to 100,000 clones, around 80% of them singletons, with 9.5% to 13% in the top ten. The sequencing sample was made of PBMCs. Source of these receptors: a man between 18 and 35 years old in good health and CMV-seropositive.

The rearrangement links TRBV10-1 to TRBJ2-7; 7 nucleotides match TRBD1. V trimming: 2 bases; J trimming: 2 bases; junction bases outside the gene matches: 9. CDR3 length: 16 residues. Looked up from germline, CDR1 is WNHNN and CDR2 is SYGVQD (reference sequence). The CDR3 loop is CASSEGTAGSPYEQYF. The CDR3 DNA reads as TGCGCCAGCAGTGAGGGGACAGCCGGCTCTCCCTACGAGCAGTACTTC.

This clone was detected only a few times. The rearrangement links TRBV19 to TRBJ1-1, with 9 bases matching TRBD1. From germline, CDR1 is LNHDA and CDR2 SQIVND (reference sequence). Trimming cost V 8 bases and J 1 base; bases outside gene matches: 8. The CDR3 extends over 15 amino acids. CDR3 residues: CASRDRVIPNTEAFF. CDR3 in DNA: TGTGCCAGTCGGGACAGGGTGATACCGAACACTGAAGCTTTCTTT.

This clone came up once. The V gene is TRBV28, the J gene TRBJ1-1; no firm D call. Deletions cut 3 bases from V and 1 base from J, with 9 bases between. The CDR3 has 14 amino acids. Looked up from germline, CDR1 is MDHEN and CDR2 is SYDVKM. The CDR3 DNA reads TGTGCCAGCAGTTTGAGGTTCCAGAACACTGAAGCTTTCTTT. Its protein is CASSLRFQNTEAFF. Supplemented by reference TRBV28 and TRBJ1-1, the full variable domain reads DVKVTQSSRYLVKRTGEKVFLECVQDMDHENMFWYRQDPGLGLRLIYFSYDVKMKEKGDIPEGYSVSREKKERFSLILESASTNQTSMYLCASSLRFQNTEAFFGQGTRLTVV.

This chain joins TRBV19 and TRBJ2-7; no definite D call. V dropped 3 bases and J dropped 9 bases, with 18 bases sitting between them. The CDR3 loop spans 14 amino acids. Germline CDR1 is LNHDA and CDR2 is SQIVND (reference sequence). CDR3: CASSISGIRHRQYF. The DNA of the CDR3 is TGTGCCAGTAGTATCTCAGGTATCCGGCACAGGCAGTACTTC.

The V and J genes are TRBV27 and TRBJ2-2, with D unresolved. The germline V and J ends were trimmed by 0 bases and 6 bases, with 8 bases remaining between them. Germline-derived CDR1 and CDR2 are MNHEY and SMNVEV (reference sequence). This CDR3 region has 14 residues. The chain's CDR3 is CASSLSQWPGELFF. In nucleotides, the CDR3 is TGTGCCAGCAGTTTATCACAATGGCCCGGGGAGCTGTTTTTT.

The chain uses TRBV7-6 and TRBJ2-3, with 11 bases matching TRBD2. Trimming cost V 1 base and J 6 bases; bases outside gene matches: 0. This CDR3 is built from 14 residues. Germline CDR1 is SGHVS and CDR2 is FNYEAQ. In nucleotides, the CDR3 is TGTGCCAGCAGCTTAGGACTAGCGGGGGATACGCAGTATTTT. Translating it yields CASSLGLAGDTQYF.

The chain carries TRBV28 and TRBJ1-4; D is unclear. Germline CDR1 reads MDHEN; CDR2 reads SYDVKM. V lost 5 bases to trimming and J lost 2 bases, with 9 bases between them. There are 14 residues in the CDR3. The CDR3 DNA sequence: TGTGCCAGCAGTACGGGGATGACTAATGAAAAACTGTTTTTT. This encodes CASSTGMTNEKLFF. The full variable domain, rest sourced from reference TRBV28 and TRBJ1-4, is DVKVTQSSRYLVKRTGEKVFLECVQDMDHENMFWYRQDPGLGLRLIYFSYDVKMKEKGDIPEGYSVSREKKERFSLILESASTNQTSMYLCASSTGMTNEKLFFGSGTQLSVL.

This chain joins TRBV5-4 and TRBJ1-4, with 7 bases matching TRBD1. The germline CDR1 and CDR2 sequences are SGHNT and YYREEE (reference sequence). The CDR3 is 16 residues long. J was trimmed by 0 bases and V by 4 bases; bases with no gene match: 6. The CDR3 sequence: CASSRDSMATNEKLFF. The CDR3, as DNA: TGTGCCAGCAGCAGGGACAGTATGGCAACTAATGAAAAACTGTTTTTT.

DNA for the CDR3: TGTGCCAGCATACCCCGATCGTCGGGCTATGGCTACACCTTC. This gives the protein CASIPRSSGYGYTF. The chain employs TRBV6-1 and TRBJ1-2; no clear D gene. The CDR3 totals 14 residues. V dropped 7 bases and J dropped 4 bases, with 16 bases sitting between them. The germline CDR1 and CDR2 sequences are MNHNS and SASEGT.

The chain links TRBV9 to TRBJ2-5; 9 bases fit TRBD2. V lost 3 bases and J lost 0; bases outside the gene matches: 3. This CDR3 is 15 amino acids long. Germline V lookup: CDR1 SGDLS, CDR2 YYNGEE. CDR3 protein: CASSEGGGDQETQYF. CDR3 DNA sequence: TGTGCCAGCAGCGAGGGCGGGGGGGACCAAGAGACCCAGTACTTC. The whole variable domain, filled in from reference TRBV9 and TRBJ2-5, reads DSGVTQTPKHLITATGQRVTLRCSPRSGDLSVYWYQQSLDQGLQFLIQYYNGEERAKGNILERFSAQQFPDLHSELNLSSLELGDSALYFCASSEGGGDQETQYFGPGTRLLVL.

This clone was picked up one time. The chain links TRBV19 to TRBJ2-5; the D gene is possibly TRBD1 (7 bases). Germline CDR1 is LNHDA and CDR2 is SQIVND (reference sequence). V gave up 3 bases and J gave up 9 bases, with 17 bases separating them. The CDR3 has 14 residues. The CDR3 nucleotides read TGTGCCAGTAGTATCCGGCAGGGGGGCGCCGCCCAGTACTTC. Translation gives CASSIRQGGAAQYF. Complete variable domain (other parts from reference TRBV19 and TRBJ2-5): DGGITQSPKYLFRKEGQNVTLSCEQNLNHDAMYWYRQDPGQGLRLIYYSQIVNDFQKGDIAEGYSVSREKKESFPLTVTSAQKNPTAFYLCASSIRQGGAAQYFGPGTRLLVL.

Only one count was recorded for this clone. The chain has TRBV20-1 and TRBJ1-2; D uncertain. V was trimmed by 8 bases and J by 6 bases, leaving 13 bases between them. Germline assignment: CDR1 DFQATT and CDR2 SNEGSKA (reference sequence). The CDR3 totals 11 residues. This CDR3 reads CSNLYGDGYTF. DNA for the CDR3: TGCAGTAATTTATACGGGGATGGCTACACCTTC.

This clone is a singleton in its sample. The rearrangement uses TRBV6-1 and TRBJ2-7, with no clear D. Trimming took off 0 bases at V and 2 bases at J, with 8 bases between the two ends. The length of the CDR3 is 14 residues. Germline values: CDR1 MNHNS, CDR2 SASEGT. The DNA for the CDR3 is TGTGCCAGCAGTGAAGCTGGCACTACCTACGAGCAGTACTTC. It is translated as CASSEAGTTYEQYF.

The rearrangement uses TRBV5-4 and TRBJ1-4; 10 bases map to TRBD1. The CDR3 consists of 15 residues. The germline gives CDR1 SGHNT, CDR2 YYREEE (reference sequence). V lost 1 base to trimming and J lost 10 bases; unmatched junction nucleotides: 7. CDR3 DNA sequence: TGTGCCAGCAGCTTGCCCGGGACAGGGGAAGGAAAACTGTTTTTT. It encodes CASSLPGTGEGKLFF.

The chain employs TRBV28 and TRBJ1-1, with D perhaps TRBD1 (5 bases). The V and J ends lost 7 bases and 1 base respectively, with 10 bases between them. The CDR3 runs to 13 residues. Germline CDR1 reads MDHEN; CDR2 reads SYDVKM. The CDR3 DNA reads TGTGCCAGCACGACCGGGGGGAACACTGAAGCTTTCTTT. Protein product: CASTTGGNTEAFF.

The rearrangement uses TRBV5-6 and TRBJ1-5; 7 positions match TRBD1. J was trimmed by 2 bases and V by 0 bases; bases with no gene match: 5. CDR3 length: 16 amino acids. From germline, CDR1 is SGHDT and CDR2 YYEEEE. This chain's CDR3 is CASSLGGGAGNQPQHF. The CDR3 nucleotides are TGTGCCAGCAGCTTGGGAGGGGGCGCGGGCAATCAGCCCCAGCATTTT. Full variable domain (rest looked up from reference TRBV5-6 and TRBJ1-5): DAGVTQSPTHLIKTRGQQVTLRCSPKSGHDTVSWYQQALGQGPQFIFQYYEEEERQRGNFPDRFSGHQFPNYSSELNVNALLLGDSALYLCASSLGGGAGNQPQHFGDGTRLSIL.

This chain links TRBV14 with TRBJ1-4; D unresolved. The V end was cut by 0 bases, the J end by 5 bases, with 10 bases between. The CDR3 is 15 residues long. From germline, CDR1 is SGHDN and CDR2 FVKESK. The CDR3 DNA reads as TGTGCCAGCAGCCAAGACGCGGGCCCCAATGAAAAACTGTTTTTT. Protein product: CASSQDAGPNEKLFF.

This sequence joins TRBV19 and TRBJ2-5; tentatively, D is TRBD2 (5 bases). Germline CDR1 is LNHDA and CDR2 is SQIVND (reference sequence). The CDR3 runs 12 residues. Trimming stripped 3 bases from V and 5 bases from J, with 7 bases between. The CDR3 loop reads CASSIRGETQYF. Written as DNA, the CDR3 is TGTGCCAGTAGTATTCGAGGGGAGACCCAGTACTTC.

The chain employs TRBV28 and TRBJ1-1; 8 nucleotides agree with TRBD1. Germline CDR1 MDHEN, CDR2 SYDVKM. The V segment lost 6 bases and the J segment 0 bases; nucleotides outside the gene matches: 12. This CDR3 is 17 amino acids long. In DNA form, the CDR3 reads TGTGCCAGCAGAACAACAGGGGGTGGGGGGGTGAACACTGAAGCTTTCTTT. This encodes CASRTTGGGGVNTEAFF.

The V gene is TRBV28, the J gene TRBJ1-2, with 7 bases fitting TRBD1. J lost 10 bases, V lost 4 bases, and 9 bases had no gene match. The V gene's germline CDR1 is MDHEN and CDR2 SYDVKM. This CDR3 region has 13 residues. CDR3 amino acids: CASSSSRGLDYTF. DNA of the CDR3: TGTGCCAGCAGTTCCTCTAGGGGGCTAGACTACACCTTC.